This entry features one TCR beta chain sequence. The antigen remains unidentified. This sample is part of a study of cytomegalovirus exposure and HLA in healthy donors. Turning to the study itself: An earlier analysis found roughly 100 million unique TCR beta sequences from approximately 200 million T cells. General study findings and limits: In a later analysis, donors in an Asian-associated ancestry cluster reportedly had fewer N-insertions in productive TCRs than the cohort mean.

CDR3 length equals 14 residues. The V gene lost 3 bases and the J gene lost 1 base, with 9 bases spanning the gap. The germline gives CDR1 SEHNR, CDR2 FQNEAQ (reference sequence). Primers included in the PCR were 60 Vbeta and 13 Jbeta primers. The data were produced by immunoSEQ multiplex PCR, yet TCRdb's version contains in-frame clones alone and is incomplete. The profile shows about 150,000 clones, roughly 79% of them singletons. This sequence was found in a man aged 18 to 30 in good health and CMV-seronegative. V and J are TRBV7-9 and TRBJ1-1; D call uncertain. The sample consisted of PBMCs. CDR3 DNA sequence: TGTGCCAGCAGCTTGAGTTTGTCGAACACTGAAGCTTTCTTT. Its translation is CASSLSLSNTEAFF.